A single sample gave rise to the 31 T cell receptor beta chains below, sequenced in a study of molecular identifiers for immune sequencing clone quantification. TCRdb analysed the PCR reads with MiXCR anew, one entry per CDR3 protein. This table holds about 320,000 distinct CDR3 sequences, roughly a fifth found once. What was sequenced was naive CD8+ T cells from blood, with Jurkat cell RNA spiked in. Regarding subset: FACS-sorted CD8+CD4-CCR7+CD45RA+ naive T cells. The source is a human donor in good health. Some libraries in this study had Jurkat cell RNA spiked in.

The chain couples TRBV18 to TRBJ2-7; 9 bases map to TRBD1. After removal of 8 bases from V and 2 bases from J, the junction contained 1 base not matched to a gene. Germline CDR1 and CDR2: KGHSH and LQKENI. The CDR3 sequence is 12 residues long. CDR3 sequence reads: CASGQGTYEQYF. In DNA, the CDR3 is TGTGCCAGCGGACAGGGGACCTACGAGCAGTACTTC.

Turning to this clonotype: The junction shows a germline mismatch at one end, possibly a read error. The chain employs TRBV11-2 and TRBJ2-1; no firm D call. Per the germline V gene, CDR1 is SGHAT and CDR2 is FQNNGV. The CDR3 runs 15 residues. Written as DNA, the CDR3 is TGTGCCAGCAGCCTATTGGTGAGCTCCTACAATGGGCAGTTCTTC. Translated: CASSLLVSSYNGQFF.

This clonotype was seen repeatedly, ten times or more. The chain is built from TRBV28 and TRBJ2-2; D might be TRBD2 (6 bases). V lost 5 bases, J lost 7 bases, and 8 bases lay in between. The CDR3 totals 12 residues. The germline V gene encodes CDR1 MDHEN and CDR2 SYDVKM. The CDR3 sequence: CASSPTSGELFF. In nucleotides, the CDR3 is TGTGCCAGCAGTCCGACTAGCGGGGAGCTGTTTTTT.

A note on this clonotype: Being one base from a much bigger clone, this may be a read error. The chain recombines TRBV6-6 with TRBJ2-5; tentatively, D is TRBD1 (5 bases). The CDR3 covers 15 residues. Germline loops: CDR1 MNHNY, CDR2 SVGAGI (reference sequence). Trimming cost V 6 bases and J 7 bases, with 21 bases left between them. The DNA of the CDR3 is TGTGCCAGCAGACCCGGTGTCTGGGGCGAAGGGACCCAGTACTTC. Translating gives CASRPGVWGEGTQYF.

In this sample, this clonotype turned up many times. The chain is built from TRBV7-2 and TRBJ2-7; TRBD1 agrees at 10 bases. Germline V gives CDR1 SGHTA, CDR2 FQGNSA. The CDR3 runs to 14 residues. Trimming took 2 bases from V and 6 from J; bases not matched to a gene: 4. CDR3: CASSLSGTGVEQYF. The CDR3 coding sequence is TGTGCCAGCAGCTTATCCGGGACAGGGGTCGAGCAGTACTTC.

This clonotype was seen more than once but under ten times. The chain joins TRBV19 to TRBJ2-7; 7 bases fit TRBD1. Germline trimming cut 5 bases from V and 3 bases from J; bases unmatched to any gene: 7. The CDR3 has 14 amino acids. Germline V gives CDR1 LNHDA, CDR2 SQIVND (reference sequence). This CDR3 reads CASSAWDSNYEQYF. In DNA form, the CDR3 reads TGTGCCAGTAGTGCCTGGGACAGCAACTACGAGCAGTACTTC.

This clonotype was detected a few times. The chain combines TRBV28 with TRBJ2-3, with 8 positions matching TRBD1. Germline V lookup: CDR1 MDHEN, CDR2 SYDVKM. Trimming took 7 bases from V and 0 from J; bases not matched to a gene: 6. The CDR3 runs 15 residues. This CDR3 is CASTPGTGSTDTQYF. The DNA for the CDR3 is TGTGCCAGCACCCCAGGGACAGGCAGCACAGATACGCAGTATTTT.

This chain uses TRBV7-9 with TRBJ2-2; 9 bases agree with TRBD1. The junction had 6 bases not matched to a gene; V was cut back by 4 bases and J by 3 bases. Per the germline V gene, CDR1 is SEHNR and CDR2 is FQNEAQ (reference sequence). This CDR3 is 16 amino acids long. The CDR3 DNA is TGTGCCAGCAGCTACACGACAGGGGGTGACACCGGGGAGCTGTTTTTT. As protein: CASSYTTGGDTGELFF.

Of note for this clonotype: The junction and the germline gene differ at one end; a read error may be behind it. The J gene is TRBJ2-2, the V gene TRBV24-1, with D perhaps TRBD1 or TRBD2 (5 bases each). The CDR3 is made up of 16 amino acids. Per germline, CDR1 KGHDR and CDR2 SFDVKD. CDR3 sequence: CATSDSLAGSTGEPFF. For the CDR3, the DNA is TGTGCCACCAGTGATTCCCTAGCAGGGAGCACCGGGGAGCCGTTTTTT.

This clonotype has at least ten counts. The chain has TRBV7-3 and TRBJ2-1; 10 bases line up with TRBD2. The CDR3 totals 14 residues. The germline V gene encodes CDR1 SGHTA and CDR2 FQGTGA. V was pared by 4 bases and J by 9 bases, with 6 bases of the junction left unmatched. The CDR3 bases are TGTGCCAGCAGCTCAGGCGCTAGCGGGGGTGAGCAGTTCTTC. As protein: CASSSGASGGEQFF. Supplemented by reference TRBV7-3 and TRBJ2-1, the full variable domain reads GAGVSQTPSNKVTEKGKYVELRCDPISGHTALYWYRQSLGQGPEFLIYFQGTGAADDSGLPNDRFFAVRPEGSVSTLKIQRTERGDSAVYLCASSSGASGGEQFFGPGTRLTVL.

Note on this clonotype: It may be a read error: a sequence one base away is much more abundant. V gene TRBV4-3 combines with J gene TRBJ2-3; 11 nucleotides match TRBD1. Germline V gene lookup returns CDR1 LGHNA and CDR2 YSLEER. The CDR3 loop spans 15 amino acids. CDR3 bases: TGCGTCAGCAGCCAAGGACAGGGGGCGCTTGATACGCAGTATTTT. It yields the protein CVSSQGQGALDTQYF.

This clonotype appeared many times. The chain recombines TRBV29-1 with TRBJ2-7; D possibly corresponds to TRBD1 (5 bases). The CDR3 length is 15 residues. Germline V CDR1 and CDR2: SQVTM, ANQGSEA. Trimming shortened V by 1 base and J by 0 bases, and 13 bases separated the two germline ends. The CDR3: CSVEGADKSSYEQYF. The CDR3 bases are TGCAGCGTTGAAGGTGCGGACAAGAGCTCCTACGAGCAGTACTTC.

This clonotype was counted only a few times. V is TRBV27 and J is TRBJ2-7, with 9 positions matching TRBD1. The germline gives CDR1 MNHEY, CDR2 SMNVEV (reference sequence). Germline trimming cut 7 bases from V and 3 bases from J; bases unmatched to any gene: 10. The CDR3 sequence is 15 residues long. CDR3 DNA sequence: TGTGCCAGCACCAAGCAGGGACAGGGAGTCTACGAGCAGTACTTC. Translated, it gives CASTKQGQGVYEQYF.

A few counts support this clonotype. The V call is TRBV7-9, the J call TRBJ1-2, with a tentative D call TRBD1 (6 bases). The CDR3 sequence is 14 residues long. Germline V gives CDR1 SEHNR, CDR2 FQNEAQ (reference sequence). With 5 bases removed from V and 4 bases from J, the gap between germline ends came to 14 bases. This chain's CDR3 is CASSPTGQLYGYTF. In DNA form, the CDR3 reads TGTGCCAGCAGCCCCACCGGACAGCTCTATGGCTACACCTTC.

This clonotype has ten or more counts. This chain links TRBV5-4 with TRBJ1-1, with D possibly TRBD1 on 5 matching bases. Germline CDR1 SGHNT, CDR2 YYREEE (reference sequence). There are 15 residues in the CDR3. With 1 base removed from V and 4 bases from J, the gap between germline ends came to 14 bases. CDR3 protein: CASSLLAGRATEAFF. For the CDR3, the DNA is TGTGCCAGCAGCTTGTTAGCAGGGAGGGCCACTGAAGCTTTCTTT. Variable domain in full (rest from reference TRBV5-4 and TRBJ1-1): ETGVTQSPTHLIKTRGQQVTLRCSSQSGHNTVSWYQQALGQGPQFIFQYYREEENGRGNFPPRFSGLQFPNYSSELNVNALELDDSALYLCASSLLAGRATEAFFGQGTRLTVV.

Only one count was recorded for this clonotype. This may stem from a read error, because a much larger clone lies one nucleotide away. The gene calls are TRBV2 and TRBJ2-2; D is possibly TRBD1 (6 bases). The V end was cut by 3 bases, the J end by 6 bases, with 23 bases between. This CDR3 contains 18 residues. CDR1 and CDR2 from the germline V gene are SNHLY and FYNNEI. CDR3 loop: CASSDRWTAMRKAGELFF. CDR3 nucleotide sequence: TGTGCCAGCAGTGATCGGTGGACAGCTATGCGCAAGGCCGGGGAGCTGTTTTTT.

The chain joins TRBV9 to TRBJ2-2; TRBD1 is a possible D gene (6 bases). CDR3 length: 18 amino acids. CDR1 is SGDLS and CDR2 is YYNGEE in the germline V gene. V was shortened by 4 bases and J by 6 bases, with 25 bases between the two germline ends. CDR3 residues: CASSKPHVMTGESGELFF. In DNA form, the CDR3 reads TGTGCCAGCAGCAAACCCCATGTGATGACAGGAGAGTCCGGGGAGCTGTTTTTT.

This clonotype appeared a few times. As DNA, the CDR3 is TGCGCCAGCAGCCAAGGGGTCCATAGCAATCAGCCCCAGCATTTT. Translation: CASSQGVHSNQPQHF. The chain recombines TRBV4-3 with TRBJ1-5; D ambiguous. The CDR3 sequence is 15 residues long. V was pared by 1 base and J by 0 bases, with 7 bases between. Germline-derived CDR1 and CDR2 are LGHNA and YSLEER.

This clonotype was seen many times. J is TRBJ2-3 and V is TRBV27, with a tentative D call TRBD1 (6 bases). Trimming cost V 3 bases and J 2 bases, with 12 bases left between them. Germline V gene sequence: CDR1 MNHEY, CDR2 SMNVEV (reference sequence). The CDR3 loop spans 15 amino acids. In DNA form, the CDR3 reads TGTGCCAGCAGTTTTTTGGACAGACACACAGATACGCAGTATTTT. Translation: CASSFLDRHTDTQYF.

This chain joins TRBV20-1 and TRBJ2-2; 9 bases agree with TRBD1. V was pared by 2 bases and J by 5 bases, with 3 bases of the junction left unmatched. Germline V lookup: CDR1 DFQATT, CDR2 SNEGSKA (reference sequence). The CDR3 spans 14 residues. The CDR3 coding sequence is TGCAGTGCTAGAATCGGGACAGGGACCGGGGAGCTGTTTTTT. Amino acids: CSARIGTGTGELFF.

In this sample, this clonotype turned up many times. DNA for the CDR3: TGTGCCAGCAGCGTAGGGCAGGGCGCCTTCGAGCAGTACTTC. Its translation is CASSVGQGAFEQYF. The chain couples TRBV9 to TRBJ2-7; TRBD1 is a possible D gene (5 bases). Germline V lookup: CDR1 SGDLS, CDR2 YYNGEE. V was shortened by 0 bases and J by 6 bases, with 13 bases between the two germline ends. The CDR3 is made up of 14 amino acids.

This clonotype appeared once. Just one base apart from a much larger clone, this may be a read error. The chain uses TRBV11-2 and TRBJ1-1; unclear D gene. Germline V gene data show CDR1 as SGHAT and CDR2 as FQNNGV. The CDR3 runs 15 residues. The CDR3 DNA sequence: TGTGCCAGCAGCTTAGTCGGCAGCATGAACGCTGAAGCTTTCTTT. Translation gives CASSLVGSMNAEAFF.

This clonotype was counted ten times or more. This chain joins TRBV6-2 or TRBV6-3 and TRBJ2-2, with D unresolved. Germline CDR1 reads MNHEY; CDR2 reads SVGEGT. Trimming pared 4 bases from V and 1 base from J, leaving 13 bases between. The CDR3 totals 16 residues. CDR3 protein: CASSSIERRNTGELFF. The CDR3 DNA is TGTGCCAGCAGTTCGATAGAACGGAGGAACACCGGGGAGCTGTTTTTT.

Comments on this clonotype: One base away lies a much larger clone, so this may be a sequencing read error. This chain uses TRBV19 with TRBJ2-1, with D possibly matching TRBD2 (6 bases). CDR1 and CDR2 (germline): LNHDA, SQIVND (reference sequence). The length of the CDR3 is 14 residues. The CDR3 DNA reads as TGTGCCGGTAGTATTGGAGGGTCCTACAATGAGCAGTTCTTC. The encoded protein is CAGSIGGSYNEQFF.

This clonotype showed up just once. One end of the junction does not line up with germline, which may come from a read error. The chain recombines TRBV20-1 with TRBJ1-6, with D possibly matching TRBD1 (5 bases). The germline V gene encodes CDR1 DFQATT and CDR2 SNEGSKA (reference sequence). The CDR3 is made up of 14 amino acids. Here the CDR3 DNA reads TGCGGTGCTAGAGGGGCTCCTCTCGGTTCACCCCTCCACTTT. Translation gives CGARGAPLGSPLHF.

Points on this clonotype: A read error is possible here, since a much larger clone lies one base away. V is TRBV27 and J is TRBJ1-5, with no clear D. The germline V gene encodes CDR1 MNHEY and CDR2 SMNVEV (reference sequence). This CDR3 contains 14 residues. The V end lost 5 bases, the J end lost 6 bases, and 14 bases lay between the germline ends. CDR3 region: CASSPLGWGQPQHF. The CDR3 region has the DNA TGTGCCAGCAGTCCACTGGGGTGGGGTCAGCCCCAGCATTTT.

This clonotype was picked up many times. V is TRBV13 and J is TRBJ2-1, with D uncertain. CDR3 length: 12 residues. Trimming stripped 0 bases from V and 7 bases from J, with 4 bases between. CDR1 and CDR2 from the germline V gene are PRHDT and FYEKMQ (reference sequence). The CDR3 DNA reads as TGTGCCAGCAGCTTAGGCCTTAATGAGCAGTTCTTC. This sequence encodes CASSLGLNEQFF.

This clonotype was seen at least ten times. This chain connects TRBV4-1 to TRBJ1-5, with D uncertain. CDR1 and CDR2 (germline): MGHRA, YSYEKL. Trimming took 1 base from V and 4 from J, leaving 8 bases between them. This CDR3 spans 14 amino acids. The CDR3 is CASSQVVENQPQHF. Here the CDR3 DNA reads TGCGCCAGCAGCCAAGTTGTAGAGAATCAGCCCCAGCATTTT.

Turning to this clonotype: A read error may be the cause here, since a much bigger clone is one base away. The V and J genes are TRBV2 and TRBJ1-1, with 11 bases identical to TRBD1. Germline V lookup: CDR1 SNHLY, CDR2 FYNNEI. The CDR3 sequence is 15 residues long. The CDR3 sequence: CASTWTGGVSTEALF. The CDR3 nucleotides read TGTGCCAGCACGTGGACAGGGGGCGTGAGCACTGAAGCTCTCTTT.

This clonotype was detected ten times or more. The V and J genes are TRBV20-1 and TRBJ2-7; 7 bases fit TRBD1. The CDR3 is made up of 12 amino acids. Trimming took 4 bases from V and 6 from J; bases not matched to a gene: 6. Germline CDR1 and CDR2: DFQATT and SNEGSKA (reference sequence). CDR3 protein: CSATGTATEQYF. The CDR3 bases are TGCAGTGCTACCGGGACAGCAACCGAGCAGTACTTC.

This clonotype was seen ten or more times. V gene TRBV12-3 or TRBV12-4 combines with J gene TRBJ2-3; 10 nucleotides match TRBD2. This CDR3 spans 15 amino acids. The ends lost 6 bases at V and 4 bases at J; junction bases unmatched: 7. The CDR3 bases are TGTGCCAGCAGCAGTCTAGCGGGGGTTCCAGATACGCAGTATTTT. It is translated as CASSSLAGVPDTQYF.